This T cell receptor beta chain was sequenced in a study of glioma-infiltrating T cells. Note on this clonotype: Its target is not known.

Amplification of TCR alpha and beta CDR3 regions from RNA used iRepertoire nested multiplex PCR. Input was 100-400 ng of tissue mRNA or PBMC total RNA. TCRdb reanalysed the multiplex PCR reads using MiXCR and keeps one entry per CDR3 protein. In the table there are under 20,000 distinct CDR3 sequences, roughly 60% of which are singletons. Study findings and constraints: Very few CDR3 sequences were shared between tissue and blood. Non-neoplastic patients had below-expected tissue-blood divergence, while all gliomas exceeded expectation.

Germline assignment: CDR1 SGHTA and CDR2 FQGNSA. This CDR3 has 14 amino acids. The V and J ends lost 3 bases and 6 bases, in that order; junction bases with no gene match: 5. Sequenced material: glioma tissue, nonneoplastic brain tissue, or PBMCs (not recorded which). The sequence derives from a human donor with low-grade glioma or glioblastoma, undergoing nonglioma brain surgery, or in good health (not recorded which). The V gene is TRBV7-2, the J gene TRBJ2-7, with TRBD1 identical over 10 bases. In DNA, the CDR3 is TGTGCCAGCAGCTTCCGGGACAGGGGACGCGAGCAGTACTTC. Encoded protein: CASSFRDRGREQYF.